A single sample is the source of the 25 T cell receptor beta chains below, sequenced in a study of blood T cell repertoires in COVID-19. The data were produced by immunoSEQ multiplex PCR, yet TCRdb's version contains in-frame clones alone and is incomplete. The table shows some 40,000 clones, with over 85% occurring only once. Sequenced material: peripheral blood. These receptors all come from a middle-aged man with COVID-19, enrolled during active disease.

V and J are TRBV7-9 and TRBJ2-1; D remains ambiguous. V lost 2 bases, J lost 7 bases, and 9 bases lay in between. Germline V gives CDR1 SEHNR, CDR2 FQNEAQ (reference sequence). The CDR3 extends over 13 amino acids. CDR3 nucleotide sequence: TGTGCCAGCAGCTTATCCGAAGCTAATGAGCAGTTCTTC. Translation: CASSLSEANEQFF.

The genes are TRBV19 and TRBJ2-1, with 10 bases lining up with TRBD2. In germline, CDR1 is LNHDA, CDR2 SQIVND (reference sequence). With V trimmed by 7 bases and J by 4 bases, 7 bases remained unmatched. This CDR3 is built from 15 residues. The CDR3 here is CASNLAGGLYNEQFF. The DNA of the CDR3 is TGTGCCAGTAATTTAGCGGGAGGCCTGTACAATGAGCAGTTCTTC.

The chain joins TRBV15 to TRBJ2-1; 7 bases map to TRBD2. This CDR3 contains 14 residues. With V trimmed by 9 bases and J by 5 bases, 10 bases remained unmatched. Germline loops: CDR1 LNHNV, CDR2 YYDKDF (reference sequence). Written as DNA, the CDR3 is TGTGCCACTGGGCTGGGGCGGGGGAACAATGAGCAGTTCTTC. Its protein product is CATGLGRGNNEQFF.

The chain is built from TRBV9 and TRBJ1-2, with 10 bases identical to TRBD1. Germline CDR1 and CDR2: SGDLS and YYNGEE. The CDR3 has 16 residues. The trim removed 5 bases at V and 4 bases at J, leaving 11 bases unmatched. CDR3: CASRPQGTGEGYGYTF. CDR3 coding DNA: TGTGCCAGCAGGCCCCAAGGGACAGGGGAGGGCTATGGCTACACCTTC.

The rearrangement uses TRBV12-3 or TRBV12-4 and TRBJ1-1, with D perhaps matching TRBD1 (6 bases). This CDR3 spans 13 amino acids. The V end was cut by 6 bases, the J end by 6 bases, with 14 bases between. The CDR3 sequence: CASSPSGGPEAFF. CDR3 bases: TGTGCCAGCAGCCCATCGGGGGGCCCTGAAGCTTTCTTT.

The chain carries TRBV11-2 and TRBJ2-1, with 10 bases that match TRBD2. This CDR3 has 17 residues. The germline V gene encodes CDR1 SGHAT and CDR2 FQNNGV. V was clipped by 1 base and J by 2 bases; unmatched bases: 5. The chain's CDR3 is CASSLAGSGRTYNEQFF. The DNA of the CDR3 is TGTGCCAGCAGCTTAGCGGGTAGCGGGAGGACCTACAATGAGCAGTTCTTC.

This clone was counted once. The rearrangement links TRBV27 to TRBJ1-2, with D unclear. Germline V gene lookup returns CDR1 MNHEY and CDR2 SMNVEV (reference sequence). The CDR3 covers 13 residues. Trimming stripped 3 bases from V and 0 bases from J, with 5 bases between. CDR3 sequence: CASSFWPNYGYTF. The CDR3 DNA follows: TGTGCCAGCAGTTTTTGGCCTAACTATGGCTACACCTTC.

This clone was counted once. The genes are TRBV7-2 and TRBJ2-3; D perhaps matches TRBD2 (6 bases). The CDR3 is made up of 14 amino acids. V was shortened by 1 base and J by 9 bases, with 14 bases between the two germline ends. Germline CDR1 reads SGHTA; CDR2 reads FQGNSA. CDR3 DNA: TGTGCCAGCAGCTTAGAGGTGGGGGGACGAACGCAGTATTTT. Residues: CASSLEVGGRTQYF.

The chain couples TRBV19 to TRBJ1-5; TRBD1 agrees at 7 bases. Germline V gene sequence: CDR1 LNHDA, CDR2 SQIVND (reference sequence). The V segment lost 5 bases and the J segment 6 bases; nucleotides outside the gene matches: 4. The length of the CDR3 is 13 residues. The CDR3 coding sequence is TGTGCCAGTAGTTGGGACAGCGGTCAGCCCCAGCATTTT. This encodes CASSWDSGQPQHF. The full variable domain, rest sourced from reference TRBV19 and TRBJ1-5, is DGGITQSPKYLFRKEGQNVTLSCEQNLNHDAMYWYRQDPGQGLRLIYYSQIVNDFQKGDIAEGYSVSREKKESFPLTVTSAQKNPTAFYLCASSWDSGQPQHFGDGTRLSIL.

The rearrangement links TRBV5-1 to TRBJ1-1; D perhaps matches TRBD1 (5 bases). V lost 2 bases and J lost 0, with 11 bases in between. The germline V gene has CDR1 SGHRS and CDR2 YFSETQ. The CDR3 length is 15 residues. The CDR3 loop is CASSFNTGLNTEAFF. The CDR3 region has the DNA TGCGCCAGCAGCTTCAATACAGGACTGAACACTGAAGCTTTCTTT.

This chain connects TRBV20-1 to TRBJ2-7, with TRBD2 as a possible D gene (5 bases). This CDR3 is 11 amino acids long. V was pared by 6 bases and J by 4 bases, with 10 bases between. Germline V CDR1 and CDR2: DFQATT, SNEGSKA (reference sequence). CDR3 protein: CSASLAYEQYF. CDR3 nucleotides: TGCAGTGCCTCCCTAGCTTACGAGCAGTACTTC.

This clone was recorded a few times. The chain joins TRBV11-3 to TRBJ2-3; D is perhaps TRBD2 (5 bases). This CDR3 has 14 amino acids. The germline V gene has CDR1 SGHNT and CDR2 YENEEA. V lost 1 base and J lost 10, with 15 bases in between. The DNA for the CDR3 is TGTGCCAGCAGCTTAGGGGCCCGGGGAGTCCCGCAGTATTTT. Encoded protein: CASSLGARGVPQYF.

This sequence joins TRBV5-4 and TRBJ2-1; TRBD2 matches 8 bases. CDR1 is SGHNT and CDR2 is YYREEE in the germline V gene (reference sequence). After removal of 3 bases from V and 7 bases from J, the junction contained 9 bases not matched to a gene. The CDR3 runs to 15 residues. The CDR3 bases are TGTGCCAGCAGCTGGACTAGCAGCCAGGGGAATGAGCAGTTCTTC. Translating it yields CASSWTSSQGNEQFF.

This clone was detected only a few times. The rearrangement joins TRBV7-9 to TRBJ2-7; maybe TRBD1 (6 bases). The CDR3 is 17 residues long. With 1 base removed from V and 4 bases from J, the gap between germline ends came to 20 bases. Germline V CDR1 and CDR2: SEHNR, FQNEAQ (reference sequence). The CDR3 protein is CASSLGSRSGEGYEQYF. DNA of the CDR3: TGTGCCAGCAGCTTAGGAAGTCGGTCAGGGGAAGGATACGAGCAGTACTTC.

This clone has only one observation. This chain joins TRBV19 and TRBJ1-5; D not certain. The CDR3 consists of 15 residues. The germline V gene encodes CDR1 LNHDA and CDR2 SQIVND (reference sequence). V lost 8 bases, J lost 2 bases, and 16 bases lay in between. The CDR3 loop is CASAFGVAGNQPQHF. The CDR3 DNA reads TGTGCCAGTGCATTCGGGGTCGCGGGCAATCAGCCCCAGCATTTT.

The chain has TRBV6-5 and TRBJ2-7, with TRBD1 as a possible D gene (5 bases). The CDR3 totals 12 residues. Germline V gene sequence: CDR1 MNHEY, CDR2 SVGAGI. V lost 2 bases and J lost 6, with 8 bases in between. Here the CDR3 reads CASSYMGREQYF. DNA for the CDR3: TGTGCCAGCAGTTACATGGGGCGCGAGCAGTACTTC.

J is TRBJ2-7 and V is TRBV29-1; 8 bases match TRBD1. This CDR3 has 15 amino acids. CDR1 SQVTM and CDR2 ANQGSEA come from the germline V gene. V gave up 6 bases and J gave up 1 base; unmatched junction bases: 11. CDR3 bases: TGCAGCGTGGAAATGACAGGGGATAGGTCCTACGAGCAGTACTTC. This encodes CSVEMTGDRSYEQYF.

This chain links TRBV7-2 with TRBJ2-1; D is unresolved. Germline V gene data show CDR1 as SGHTA and CDR2 as FQGNSA. This CDR3 contains 15 residues. Between the trimmed V and J ends, which lost 5 bases and 5 bases, there was a span of 16 bases. This CDR3 reads CASSPRPYGNNEQFF. CDR3 DNA: TGTGCCAGCAGCCCGCGTCCCTATGGTAACAATGAGCAGTTCTTC.

The chain combines TRBV10-3 with TRBJ2-5; 16 positions match TRBD2. Trimming took 10 bases from V and 1 from J; bases not matched to a gene: 6. The CDR3 has 16 amino acids. CDR1 ENHRY and CDR2 SYGVKD come from the germline V gene. DNA of the CDR3: TGTGCCACCGGGACTAGCGGGAGGGACGCCCAAGAGACCCAGTACTTC. It is translated as CATGTSGRDAQETQYF.

V gene TRBV10-3 combines with J gene TRBJ2-1, with 12 bases identical to TRBD2. CDR3 length: 16 residues. From germline, CDR1 is ENHRY and CDR2 SYGVKD. The V and J ends lost 2 bases and 6 bases, in that order; junction bases with no gene match: 5. CDR3 loop: CAISEPGLAGTNEQFF. Written as DNA, the CDR3 is TGTGCCATCAGTGAGCCCGGACTAGCGGGGACCAATGAGCAGTTCTTC.

This clone was seen only once. DNA of the CDR3: TGTGCCAGCAGCCGAGATCGCTTCCGGGACAGGGATGAAAAACTGTTTTTT. It translates to CASSRDRFRDRDEKLFF. The V gene is TRBV14, the J gene TRBJ1-4; 9 nucleotides align to TRBD1. The CDR3 runs 17 residues. Germline lookup yields CDR1 SGHDN and CDR2 FVKESK. V trimming: 4 bases; J trimming: 6 bases; junction bases outside the gene matches: 12. Full variable domain (missing parts from reference TRBV14 and TRBJ1-4): EAGVTQFPSHSVIEKGQTVTLRCDPISGHDNLYWYRRVMGKEIKFLLHFVKESKQDESGMPNNRFLAERTGGTYSTLKVQPAELEDSGVYFCASSRDRFRDRDEKLFFGSGTQLSVL.

CDR3 protein: CASTLPLAGEEQFF. CDR3 sequence (DNA): TGTGCCAGCACCCTCCCACTAGCGGGAGAAGAGCAGTTCTTC. This rearrangement joins TRBV2 to TRBJ2-1, with 11 bases fitting TRBD2. The junction had 9 bases not matched to a gene; V was cut back by 7 bases and J by 10 bases. Germline V gene data show CDR1 as SNHLY and CDR2 as FYNNEI. The CDR3 is 14 amino acids.

A single count supports this clone. The J gene is TRBJ1-1, the V gene TRBV27, with 12 bases lining up with TRBD1. This CDR3 region has 16 residues. The junction had 7 bases not matched to a gene; V was cut back by 4 bases and J by 4 bases. Germline assignment: CDR1 MNHEY and CDR2 SMNVEV (reference sequence). The CDR3 DNA is TGTGCCAGCAGTTCTCCGGGACAGGGGGCGGGCACTGAAGCTTTCTTT. Translation gives CASSSPGQGAGTEAFF.

This chain joins TRBV29-1 and TRBJ1-4, with TRBD1 matching over 9 bases. V trimming: 7 bases; J trimming: 7 bases; junction bases outside the gene matches: 7. This CDR3 has 13 residues. CDR1 is SQVTM, CDR2 ANQGSEA, per germline. The CDR3 coding sequence is TGCAGCGCCGGACAGGGGCTTGGTGAAAAACTGTTTTTT. This translates into CSAGQGLGEKLFF.

The V call is TRBV5-1, the J call TRBJ1-1; 8 bases map to TRBD1. The CDR3 totals 14 residues. CDR1 and CDR2 from the germline V gene are SGHRS and YFSETQ. After removal of 3 bases from V and 2 bases from J, the junction contained 3 bases not matched to a gene. CDR3 DNA sequence: TGCGCCAGCAGCTCGGGACAGGAAAACACTGAAGCTTTCTTT. It encodes CASSSGQENTEAFF.